The present TCR beta chain was sequenced within a study of cytomegalovirus exposure and HLA in healthy donors. PCR employed 60 Vbeta and 13 Jbeta primers. Clones were sequenced by immunoSEQ multiplex PCR, and TCRdb holds only the in-frame ones, with some missing. This sample's clone table lists some 200,000 clones. Whole-study results and caveats: Sequencing artifact likely explains a cluster of highly shared sequence variants. Being productive about 90% or about 30% of the time was typical of most TCR beta V segments in an earlier analysis. Overall, roughly 170 TCR beta chains were annotated as cytomegalovirus-associated.

The length of the CDR3 is 11 residues. Trimming left V 1 base short and J 6 bases short, with 7 bases between. Germline values: CDR1 GTSNPN, CDR2 SVGIG (reference sequence). As regards this clone: Antigen unknown.

The clonotype comes from a boy between 10 and 17 years old in good health and CMV-seronegative. The chain is built from TRBV30 and TRBJ2-7; D is perhaps TRBD1 (5 bases). Sequenced input: PBMCs. DNA of the CDR3: TGTGCCTGGAGTGGGGGCGGCGAGCAGTACTTC. Residues: CAWSGGGEQYF.